A single sample is the source of the 20 T cell receptor beta chains below, sequenced in a study of spatial heterogeneity in lung cancer. As to time point: blood at routine non-recurrence follow-up after resection. TCRdb ran MiXCR on the 5' RACE reads and lists one entry per CDR3 protein. The data show about 43,000 distinct CDR3 sequences, 20% to 25% seen once. Sequencing used PBMCs, obtained at follow-up. The receptors shown here come from a female donor with early-stage non-small cell lung cancer.

The chain links TRBV5-5 to TRBJ2-5, with TRBD2 matching over 8 bases. The CDR3 length is 16 residues. Germline V CDR1 and CDR2: SGHKS, YYEKEE (reference sequence). With V trimmed by 4 bases and J by 4 bases, 12 bases remained unmatched. CDR3 DNA: TGTGCCAGCAGCACGACAGTCGGACGGGGGGGAGAGACCCAGTACTTC. Protein: CASSTTVGRGGETQYF. Drawing the rest from reference TRBV5-5 and TRBJ2-5, the complete variable domain is DAGVTQSPTHLIKTRGQQVTLRCSPISGHKSVSWYQQVLGQGPQFIFQYYEKEERGRGNFPDRFSARQFPNYSSELNVNALLLGDSALYLCASSTTVGRGGETQYFGPGTRLLVL.

This clonotype has just a few counts. The rearrangement uses TRBV29-1 and TRBJ1-5, with D uncertain. Trimming removed 4 bases from V and 3 bases from J, with 7 bases in between. The V gene's germline CDR1 is SQVTM and CDR2 ANQGSEA. The CDR3 spans 12 residues. In nucleotides, the CDR3 is TGCAGCGTTGGGGAGTTCAATCAGCCCCAGCATTTT. Protein product: CSVGEFNQPQHF.

The rearrangement uses TRBV7-8 and TRBJ1-1, with unresolved D. CDR1 and CDR2 from the germline V gene are SGHVS and FQNEAQ. The V end was cut by 6 bases, the J end by 4 bases, with 24 bases between. This CDR3 is built from 17 residues. As DNA, the CDR3 is TGTGCCAGCAGAAACCCGCACCGGGGTCGGTTGGGCACTGAAGCTTTCTTT. Translating gives CASRNPHRGRLGTEAFF.

This clonotype was seen at least ten times. CDR3 nucleotides: TGCAGCGTTGACCAGATTCAAGAGACCCAGTACTTC. As protein: CSVDQIQETQYF. The rearrangement joins TRBV29-1 to TRBJ2-5, with D uncertain. CDR1 is SQVTM and CDR2 is ANQGSEA in the germline V gene. The CDR3 runs 12 residues. V was trimmed by 3 bases and J by 2 bases, leaving 7 bases between them. Complete variable domain (other parts from reference TRBV29-1 and TRBJ2-5): SAVISQKPSRDICQRGTSLTIQCQVDSQVTMMFWYRQQPGQSLTLIATANQGSEATYESGFVIDKFPISRPNLTFSTLTVSNMSPEDSSIYLCSVDQIQETQYFGPGTRLLVL.

The V gene is TRBV14, the J gene TRBJ2-2; a weak D match, TRBD1 (5 bases). Trimming took 7 bases from V and 7 from J, leaving 13 bases between them. There are 13 residues in the CDR3. CDR1 SGHDN and CDR2 FVKESK come from the germline V gene. CDR3 bases: TGTGCCAGCAATTGGGGCCGTCACGGGGAGCTGTTTTTT. The encoded protein is CASNWGRHGELFF.

V is TRBV10-3 and J is TRBJ2-3; D gene ambiguous. With 3 bases removed from V and 6 bases from J, the gap between germline ends came to 10 bases. The V gene's germline CDR1 is ENHRY and CDR2 SYGVKD. The CDR3 runs 13 residues. This CDR3 reads CAISEIVSDTQYF. The CDR3 nucleotides are TGTGCCATCAGTGAAATAGTCTCGGATACGCAGTATTTT.

This clonotype was found a few times. The chain is built from TRBV5-1 and TRBJ2-2; 13 positions match TRBD2. The CDR3 consists of 16 residues. CDR1 is SGHRS, CDR2 YFSETQ, per germline. With V trimmed by 4 bases and J by 7 bases, 7 bases remained unmatched. CDR3 in DNA: TGCGCCAGCAGCCCTGGACTAGCGGGAGTCAGCGGGGAGCTGTTTTTT. This sequence encodes CASSPGLAGVSGELFF. The variable domain in full, with the rest retrieved from reference TRBV5-1 and TRBJ2-2, is KAGVTQTPRYLIKTRGQQVTLSCSPISGHRSVSWYQQTPGQGLQFLFEYFSETQRNKGNFPGRFSGRQFSNSRSEMNVSTLELGDSALYLCASSPGLAGVSGELFFGEGSRLTVL.

The chain's CDR3 is CASSWGLEVYEQYF. The DNA for the CDR3 is TGTGCCAGCAGTTGGGGACTAGAAGTCTACGAGCAGTACTTC. The chain combines TRBV6-5 with TRBJ2-7; 8 nucleotides match TRBD2. With V trimmed by 4 bases and J by 3 bases, 5 bases remained unmatched. Germline values: CDR1 MNHEY, CDR2 SVGAGI. There are 14 residues in the CDR3.

The table lists this clonotype with a few counts. This chain links TRBV24-1 with TRBJ2-1; possible D gene TRBD1, 6 bases. CDR1 is KGHDR, CDR2 SFDVKD, per germline. Trimming took 4 bases from V and 6 from J, leaving 15 bases between them. This CDR3 region has 15 residues. The CDR3 loop is CATSDPRGAGNEQFF. In nucleotides, the CDR3 is TGTGCCACCAGTGACCCCAGGGGCGCAGGCAATGAGCAGTTCTTC.

CDR3 sequence: CASRLGGPQFF. The CDR3 DNA follows: TGTGCCAGCAGACTTGGGGGACCCCAGTTCTTC. The chain uses TRBV12-3 or TRBV12-4 and TRBJ2-1; possibly TRBD1 or TRBD2 for D (5 bases each). The CDR3 totals 11 residues. V was shortened by 6 bases and J by 13 bases, with 13 bases between the two germline ends.

This clonotype was seen only once. The rearrangement links TRBV7-2 to TRBJ2-3; TRBD2 agrees at 8 bases. The CDR3 loop spans 16 amino acids. In germline, CDR1 is SGHTA, CDR2 FQGNSA. J lost 2 bases, V lost 5 bases, and 9 bases had no gene match. In nucleotides, the CDR3 is TGTGCCAGCAGCCCAGGGACTAGTCAGCTCACAGATACGCAGTATTTT. Translating it yields CASSPGTSQLTDTQYF.

This chain uses TRBV12-3 or TRBV12-4 with TRBJ1-5, with D perhaps matching TRBD1 (5 bases). This CDR3 is 14 amino acids long. Between the trimmed V and J ends, which lost 7 bases and 9 bases, there was a span of 19 bases. DNA for the CDR3: TGTGCCAGCATCAACGGTAGGGGATGGCGGCCCCAGCATTTT. This encodes CASINGRGWRPQHF.

J is TRBJ2-2 and V is TRBV6-2 or TRBV6-3; 8 bases match TRBD1. CDR1 is MNHEY and CDR2 is SVGEGT in the germline V gene. The V gene end was trimmed by 4 bases and the J gene end by 6 bases; junction bases not matched to a gene: 10. The CDR3 loop spans 16 amino acids. CDR3 coding DNA: TGTGCCAGCAGTTCACCAGGGACAGGTTTAGCCGGGGAGCTGTTTTTT. Translating gives CASSSPGTGLAGELFF.

The genes are TRBV7-9 and TRBJ2-3; TRBD2 matches at 7 bases. After removal of 4 bases from V and 4 bases from J, the junction contained 2 bases not matched to a gene. The CDR3 is 13 residues long. Germline lookup yields CDR1 SEHNR and CDR2 FQNEAQ (reference sequence). The CDR3 DNA follows: TGTGCCAGCAGCTCCAGCGGGGCAGATACGCAGTATTTT. Translation: CASSSSGADTQYF.

This clonotype occurred many times. V is TRBV13 and J is TRBJ1-2, with D perhaps matching TRBD1 (6 bases). The germline V gene encodes CDR1 PRHDT and CDR2 FYEKMQ (reference sequence). Trimming cost V 10 bases and J 3 bases, with 12 bases left between them. This CDR3 has 12 residues. CDR3 sequence (DNA): TGTGCCACGGGGGCAGGGGACTATGGCTACACCTTC. It is translated as CATGAGDYGYTF.

This clonotype occurred many times. The chain has TRBV2 and TRBJ2-1; D ambiguous. This CDR3 region has 14 residues. Germline CDR1 is SNHLY and CDR2 is FYNNEI. Trimming removed 4 bases at V and 4 bases at J, with 11 bases between. CDR3 sequence: CASSVTGVYNEQFF. The CDR3 DNA sequence: TGTGCCAGCAGTGTGACTGGGGTTTACAATGAGCAGTTCTTC. Using reference TRBV2 and TRBJ2-1 for the parts outside the CDR3, the full variable domain is EPEVTQTPSHQVTQMGQEVILRCVPISNHLYFYWYRQILGQKVEFLVSFYNNEISEKSEIFDDQFSVERPDGSNFTLKIRSTKLEDSAMYFCASSVTGVYNEQFFGPGTRLTVL.

This clonotype was counted ten times or more. The chain uses TRBV2 and TRBJ2-1, with D perhaps matching TRBD1 or TRBD2 (5 bases each). Germline values: CDR1 SNHLY, CDR2 FYNNEI. Trimming removed 2 bases at V and 7 bases at J, with 18 bases between. The CDR3 contains 16 residues. CDR3 sequence reads: CASSERGRDPFNEQFF. CDR3 nucleotide sequence: TGTGCCAGCAGTGAAAGGGGTAGGGACCCTTTTAATGAGCAGTTCTTC.

The CDR3 DNA reads as TGCGCCAGCAGTCAATCCGCCGGGGGGCCCACCGGGGAGCTGTTTTTT. Its protein product is CASSQSAGGPTGELFF. J is TRBJ2-2 and V is TRBV23-1, with D possibly being TRBD2 (7 bases). TRBV23-1 is noted as an ORF with a role that remains uncertain. Trimming pared 0 bases from V and 4 bases from J, leaving 12 bases between. The CDR3 is 16 amino acids.

This clonotype was detected many times. The chain carries TRBV29-1 and TRBJ1-1, with D tentatively TRBD1 (6 bases). The CDR3 runs 11 residues. V lost 5 bases and J lost 8, with 12 bases in between. CDR1 is SQVTM and CDR2 is ANQGSEA in the germline V gene. The CDR3 is CSVKGGEEAFF. The CDR3 DNA reads as TGCAGCGTTAAGGGGGGAGAGGAAGCTTTCTTT. The full variable domain, completed using reference TRBV29-1 and TRBJ1-1, is SAVISQKPSRDICQRGTSLTIQCQVDSQVTMMFWYRQQPGQSLTLIATANQGSEATYESGFVIDKFPISRPNLTFSTLTVSNMSPEDSSIYLCSVKGGEEAFFGQGTRLTVV.

The chain couples TRBV3-1 to TRBJ2-2; 9 bases line up with TRBD2. The germline CDR1 and CDR2 sequences are LGHDT and YNNKEL (reference sequence). This CDR3 region has 16 residues. Trimming at V came to 4 bases and at J to 4 bases, leaving 7 bases not matched to a gene. For the CDR3, the DNA is TGTGCCAGCAGCCGAGGTAGCGGGAGAGGCACCGGGGAGCTGTTTTTT. This gives the protein CASSRGSGRGTGELFF.